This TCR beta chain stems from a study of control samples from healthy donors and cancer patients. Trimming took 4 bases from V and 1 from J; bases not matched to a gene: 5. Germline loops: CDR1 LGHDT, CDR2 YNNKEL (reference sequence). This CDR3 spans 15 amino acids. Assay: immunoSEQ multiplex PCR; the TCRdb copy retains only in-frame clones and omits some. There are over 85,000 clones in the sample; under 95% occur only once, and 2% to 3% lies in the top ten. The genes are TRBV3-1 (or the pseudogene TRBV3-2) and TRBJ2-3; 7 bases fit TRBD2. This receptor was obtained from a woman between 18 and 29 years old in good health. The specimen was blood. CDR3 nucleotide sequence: TGTGCCAGCAGCCGGGGCGGGAGTGGCACAGATACGCAGTATTTT. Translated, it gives CASSRGGSGTDTQYF.